This section outlines one TCR beta chain sequence together with its context. Its antigen is currently unknown. The CDR3 contains 15 residues. Germline V gene data show CDR1 as SGHVS and CDR2 as FQNEAQ. Naive CD8+ T cells showed a CD45RO-CCR7+CD27+CD95- phenotype. The data originate from a study of CXCR3-negative and CXCR3-positive naive CD8 T cells. Study-level points and caveats: Memory CD8+ cells showed much lower diversity, while both naive subsets were comparably high. The study found more hydrophobic TRB CDR3s in CXCR3-positive naive cells than in CXCR3-negative naive cells. Surface CD5 looked about the same in the naive subsets, so the authors worked out TCR strength from TRB CDR3 properties.

The TRB cDNA libraries were prepared by 5' RACE with UMI labels. Each CDR3 protein gets one entry in TCRdb, which reprocessed the 5' RACE reads and gives no DNA. This repertoire comprises about 130,000 distinct CDR3 sequences; its ten largest clones make up 0.29%. The sequencing sample was made of naive CXCR3- CD8+ T cells from blood. Subset reported: CD45RO-CCR7+CD27+CD95- naive CD8+ T cells lacking CXCR3 (TNR3-). This clonotype was sampled from a human donor in good health. Some clones in this sample may be carry-over from other donors' samples. This chain joins TRBV7-8 and TRBJ2-7; TCRdb names TRBD2, which stays unverified in the absence of DNA. The CDR3 loop reads CASSLAGLAAYEQYF. The whole variable domain, filled in from reference TRBV7-8 and TRBJ2-7, reads GAGVSQSPRYKVAKRGQDVALRCDPISGHVSLFWYQQALGQGPEFLTYFQNEAQLDKSGLPSDRFFAERPEGSVSTLKIQRTQQEDSAVYLCASSLAGLAAYEQYFGPGTRLTVT.